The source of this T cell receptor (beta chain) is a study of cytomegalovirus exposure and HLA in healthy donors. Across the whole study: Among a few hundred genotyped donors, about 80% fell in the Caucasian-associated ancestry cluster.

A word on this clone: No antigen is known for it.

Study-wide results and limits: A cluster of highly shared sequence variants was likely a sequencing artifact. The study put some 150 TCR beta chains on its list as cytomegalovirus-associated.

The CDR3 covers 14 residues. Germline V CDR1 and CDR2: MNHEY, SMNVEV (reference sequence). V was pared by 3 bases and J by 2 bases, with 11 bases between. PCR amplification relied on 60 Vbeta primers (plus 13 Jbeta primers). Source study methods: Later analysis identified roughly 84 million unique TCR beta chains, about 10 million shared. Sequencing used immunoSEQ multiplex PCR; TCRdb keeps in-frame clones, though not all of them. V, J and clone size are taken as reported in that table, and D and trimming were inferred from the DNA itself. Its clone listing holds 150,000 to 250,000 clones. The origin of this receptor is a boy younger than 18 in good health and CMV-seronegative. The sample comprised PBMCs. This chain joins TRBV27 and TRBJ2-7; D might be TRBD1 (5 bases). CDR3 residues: CASSLTASTYEQYF. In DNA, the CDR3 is TGTGCCAGCAGTTTGACAGCGAGTACCTACGAGCAGTACTTC.